What follows are 23 T cell receptor beta chains derived from one specimen sequenced in a study of early T cells in non-severe SARS-CoV-2 infection. One entry per CDR3 protein, called by TCRdb with MiXCR from the 5' RACE reads. Of roughly 69,000 distinct CDR3 sequences in the sample, approximately 11% were seen once. The sample in question was whole blood, obtained at baseline. Receptors originate from an adult who was a healthcare worker with PCR-confirmed SARS-CoV-2 infection or an uninfected control (not recorded which).

This clonotype showed up many times. A junction boundary mismatches the germline segment, possibly from a read error. The chain has TRBV6-2 or TRBV6-3 and TRBJ2-7; D unresolved. Looked up from germline, CDR1 is MNHEY and CDR2 is SVGEGT. The CDR3 runs to 13 residues. The CDR3 protein is CASSHSANYEQYF. In DNA form, the CDR3 reads TGTGCCAGCAGTCACTCAGCGAACTACGAGCAGTACTTC.

This clonotype was seen repeatedly, ten times or more. The V gene is TRBV28, the J gene TRBJ2-2, with D possibly matching TRBD1 (6 bases). V was shortened by 5 bases and J by 3 bases, with 19 bases between the two germline ends. Germline V gene data show CDR1 as MDHEN and CDR2 as SYDVKM. CDR3 length equals 17 residues. The CDR3 DNA sequence: TGTGCCAGCAGTCTATCGCCGGACAGCCTTTACACCGGGGAGCTGTTTTTT. Residues: CASSLSPDSLYTGELFF. The variable domain in full, completed from reference TRBV28 and TRBJ2-2, reads DVKVTQSSRYLVKRTGEKVFLECVQDMDHENMFWYRQDPGLGLRLIYFSYDVKMKEKGDIPEGYSVSREKKERFSLILESASTNQTSMYLCASSLSPDSLYTGELFFGEGSRLTVL.

In its sample, this clonotype was seen many times. V and J are TRBV7-3 and TRBJ1-1; D is perhaps TRBD1 (6 bases). CDR1 and CDR2 from the germline V gene are SGHTA and FQGTGA. The CDR3 length is 16 residues. V was clipped by 5 bases and J by 3 bases, with 19 bases between them. The CDR3 reads CASSLGKNREDTEAFF. Written as DNA, the CDR3 is TGTGCCAGCAGCCTAGGAAAAAACAGGGAAGACACTGAAGCTTTCTTT.

This clonotype has at least ten counts. The rearrangement uses TRBV6-2 or TRBV6-3 and TRBJ1-4; D possibly corresponds to TRBD1 (5 bases). Germline-derived CDR1 and CDR2 are MNHEY and SVGEGT. The CDR3 has 14 amino acids. The ends were cut back, 6 bases at V and 8 bases at J, with 16 bases in the middle. For the CDR3, the DNA is TGTGCCAGCAGGACCGAGGGGATGGCGGAAAAACTGTTTTTT. Translating it yields CASRTEGMAEKLFF.

This chain joins TRBV27 and TRBJ2-5; no clear D. The CDR3 runs to 15 residues. Trimming removed 5 bases at V and 1 base at J, with 14 bases between. The germline CDR1 and CDR2 sequences are MNHEY and SMNVEV (reference sequence). CDR3 region: CASSPSHNFQETQYF. CDR3 bases: TGTGCCAGCAGTCCAAGTCACAACTTCCAAGAGACCCAGTACTTC.

The rearrangement links TRBV7-9 to TRBJ2-7, with a possible D match to TRBD1 (6 bases). CDR3 length: 14 amino acids. In germline, CDR1 is SEHNR, CDR2 FQNEAQ (reference sequence). V lost 3 bases and J 5 bases, leaving 14 bases between the germline ends. In DNA form, the CDR3 reads TGTGCCAGCAGCTTCCGGGACATTTCCAACGAGCAGTACTTC. Protein: CASSFRDISNEQYF.

Sample share makes this clonotype medium-sized. The chain employs TRBV5-6 and TRBJ2-7; the D is unclear. CDR1 and CDR2 from the germline V gene are SGHDT and YYEEEE. Trimming shortened V by 2 bases and J by 3 bases, and 12 bases separated the two germline ends. The CDR3 has 14 amino acids. The CDR3 is CASSLLSGLYEQYF. CDR3 DNA sequence: TGTGCCAGCAGCTTACTTTCAGGCCTCTACGAGCAGTACTTC.

V and J are TRBV19 and TRBJ2-7; 7 bases map to TRBD1. Trimming cost V 6 bases and J 3 bases; bases outside gene matches: 11. From germline, CDR1 is LNHDA and CDR2 SQIVND (reference sequence). This CDR3 has 15 residues. The CDR3 coding sequence is TGTGCCAGTAGATCCCGACAGGGCAGGGACTACGAGCAGTACTTC. Translating it yields CASRSRQGRDYEQYF.

There are a few counts of this clonotype. The chain uses TRBV7-3 and TRBJ2-5, with 12 bases identical to TRBD2. Trimming removed 5 bases from V and 5 bases from J; junction bases left unmatched: 9. CDR1 is SGHTA, CDR2 FQGTGA, per germline. The CDR3 is made up of 16 amino acids. CDR3 sequence (DNA): TGTGCCAGCAGCCCGGGACTAGCGGGTGTCTTCGAGACCCAGTACTTC. This sequence encodes CASSPGLAGVFETQYF.

The rearrangement links TRBV7-9 to TRBJ1-1; D gene uncertain. V gave up 5 bases and J gave up 10 bases, with 17 bases separating them. Germline V lookup: CDR1 SEHNR, CDR2 FQNEAQ (reference sequence). This CDR3 is built from 13 residues. In DNA, the CDR3 is TGTGCCAGCAGCCTTTCAGACGGGTCCCGAGCTTTCTTT. Translating it yields CASSLSDGSRAFF.

This clonotype was picked up many times. The V and J genes are TRBV7-2 and TRBJ2-5; no firm D call. The germline gives CDR1 SGHTA, CDR2 FQGNSA. V was cut by 5 bases and J by 4 bases, with 11 bases left in between. There are 13 residues in the CDR3. The CDR3 sequence is CASSRPKRETQYF. For the CDR3, the DNA is TGTGCCAGCAGCCGTCCGAAGAGAGAGACCCAGTACTTC.

This clonotype appeared many times. J is TRBJ2-5 and V is TRBV6-5; the match to TRBD1 covers 9 bases. There are 14 residues in the CDR3. Germline V gene lookup returns CDR1 MNHEY and CDR2 SVGAGI. The V and J ends lost 5 bases and 10 bases, in that order; junction bases with no gene match: 11. CDR3 DNA sequence: TGTGCCAGCAGTCCCGGGACAGGGTCAGGTAACCAGTACTTC. Protein sequence: CASSPGTGSGNQYF.

This clonotype came up many times. The chain is built from TRBV7-2 and TRBJ2-5; maybe TRBD1 (5 bases). Germline V gene lookup returns CDR1 SGHTA and CDR2 FQGNSA. There are 16 residues in the CDR3. Trimming cost V 0 bases and J 5 bases, with 16 bases left between them. CDR3: CASSLAATRPGETQYF. The CDR3 region has the DNA TGTGCCAGCAGCTTAGCGGCAACTCGACCAGGGGAGACCCAGTACTTC.

This clonotype came up a few times. The gene calls are TRBV6-2 or TRBV6-3 and TRBJ2-1; 7 nucleotides align to TRBD2. Losses at the gene ends were 7 bases for V and 9 bases for J; bases not matched to a gene: 15. The length of the CDR3 is 15 residues. CDR1 is MNHEY and CDR2 is SVGEGT in the germline V gene. The CDR3 coding sequence is TGTGCCAGCACCAACACCGGGACTGGCGGGAGTGAGCAGTTCTTC. It is translated as CASTNTGTGGSEQFF.

The chain has TRBV6-2 or TRBV6-3 and TRBJ1-6; 7 nucleotides agree with TRBD1. In germline, CDR1 is MNHEY, CDR2 SVGEGT. This CDR3 is 15 amino acids long. Trimming cost V 5 bases and J 7 bases; bases outside gene matches: 8. The CDR3 is CASSNPDRLNSPLHF. DNA for the CDR3: TGTGCCAGCAGTAACCCGGACAGGCTGAATTCACCCCTCCACTTT.

This clonotype turned up a few times. A read error is possible here, since a much larger clone lies one base away. The gene calls are TRBV25-1 and TRBJ2-2, with 7 bases that match TRBD1. Looked up from germline, CDR1 is MGHDK and CDR2 is SYGVNS. This CDR3 has 14 residues. The CDR3 loop is CASSRDSYTGELSF. CDR3 DNA: TGTGCCAGCAGCCGGGACAGCTACACCGGGGAGCTGTCTTTT.

The rearrangement uses TRBV28 and TRBJ2-4, with D unresolved. Germline lookup yields CDR1 MDHEN and CDR2 SYDVKM. V was clipped by 2 bases and J by 2 bases, with 10 bases between them. This CDR3 region has 15 residues. The DNA of the CDR3 is TGTGCCAGCAGTTTAGGGCCGTTAACCAAAAACATTCAGTACTTC. This gives the protein CASSLGPLTKNIQYF.

This clonotype was detected ten times or more. Since the CDR3 does not end with the conserved phenylalanine or tryptophan, this likely comes from a read error. The chain combines TRBV29-1 with TRBJ2-7; D gene uncertain. The CDR3 is made up of 12 amino acids. CDR1 and CDR2 from the germline V gene are SQVTM and ANQGSEA. Trimming took 7 bases from V and 3 from J, leaving 13 bases between them. CDR3 sequence: CSAEDRNYEQYS. The CDR3 DNA reads TGCAGCGCCGAAGACCGAAACTACGAGCAGTACTCC.

This clonotype was detected ten times or more. This chain joins TRBV12-3 or TRBV12-4 and TRBJ1-1; a weak D match, TRBD1 (5 bases). Trimming took 7 bases from V and 5 from J, leaving 17 bases between them. This CDR3 is 14 amino acids long. The CDR3 reads CASTPRAGLTEAFF. CDR3 coding DNA: TGTGCCAGCACCCCCCGGGCAGGGCTGACTGAAGCTTTCTTT.

This clonotype was detected many times. This chain joins TRBV5-1 and TRBJ2-7, with D possibly being TRBD1 (5 bases). This CDR3 comprises 14 residues. Germline values: CDR1 SGHRS, CDR2 YFSETQ. Trimming left V 2 bases short and J 3 bases short, with 12 bases between. CDR3 sequence reads: CASSFTGGVYEQYF. CDR3 bases: TGCGCCAGCAGCTTTACAGGTGGGGTCTACGAGCAGTACTTC.

The J gene is TRBJ2-7, the V gene TRBV11-1; D is ambiguous. CDR1 and CDR2 (germline): SGHAT, FQDESV (reference sequence). V lost 0 bases, J lost 10 bases, and 10 bases lay in between. The CDR3 loop spans 12 amino acids. CDR3 amino acids: CASSLAGRSQYF. Written as DNA, the CDR3 is TGTGCCAGCAGCTTAGCGGGCCGGTCTCAGTACTTC.

The chain joins TRBV5-4 to TRBJ1-6, with D unresolved. Per germline, CDR1 SGHNT and CDR2 YYREEE (reference sequence). The V end lost 0 bases, the J end lost 8 bases, and 12 bases lay between the germline ends. The CDR3 contains 15 residues. This CDR3 reads CASSLAPTTDSPLHF. CDR3 nucleotides: TGTGCCAGCAGCTTGGCTCCTACGACGGATTCACCCCTCCACTTT.

This clonotype was detected many times. V and J are TRBV12-3 or TRBV12-4 and TRBJ2-7; 7 nucleotides align to TRBD2. The CDR3 spans 15 residues. V was pared by 2 bases and J by 0 bases, with 4 bases of the junction left unmatched. The CDR3 spells CASSLRGSSSYEQYF. The CDR3 DNA reads TGTGCCAGCAGTTTACGCGGGAGTAGCTCCTACGAGCAGTACTTC.